Listed here is a single T cell receptor beta chain. The antigen is undetermined. This specimen comes from a study of radiotherapy plus CTLA-4 blockade in lung cancer. Study-level information: Across the patients, objective responses occurred in more than 15%, and disease control in roughly 31%.

Repertoires were generated with immunoSEQ multiplex PCR, while TCRdb's copy carries only in-frame clones and drops some. This sample carries around 99,000 clones, around 90% of them seen once, and the ten largest clones take 4% to 6%. CDR1 is MGHDK, CDR2 SYGVNS, per germline. V was clipped by 3 bases and J by 5 bases, with 12 bases between them. The CDR3 runs 14 residues. Notes on the study in general: The best prediction of response reportedly came from early blood T cell clone dynamics, with interferon-beta.

This material consisted of peripheral blood, taken from a patient treated with radiotherapy plus ipilimumab. The receptor was isolated from a human donor with non-small cell lung cancer that progressed on radiotherapy plus ipilimumab. V is TRBV25-1 and J is TRBJ2-3, with D perhaps TRBD2 (5 bases). The CDR3 loop reads CASSEPGWVDTQYF. The CDR3 nucleotides are TGTGCCAGCAGTGAGCCGGGATGGGTAGATACGCAGTATTTT.